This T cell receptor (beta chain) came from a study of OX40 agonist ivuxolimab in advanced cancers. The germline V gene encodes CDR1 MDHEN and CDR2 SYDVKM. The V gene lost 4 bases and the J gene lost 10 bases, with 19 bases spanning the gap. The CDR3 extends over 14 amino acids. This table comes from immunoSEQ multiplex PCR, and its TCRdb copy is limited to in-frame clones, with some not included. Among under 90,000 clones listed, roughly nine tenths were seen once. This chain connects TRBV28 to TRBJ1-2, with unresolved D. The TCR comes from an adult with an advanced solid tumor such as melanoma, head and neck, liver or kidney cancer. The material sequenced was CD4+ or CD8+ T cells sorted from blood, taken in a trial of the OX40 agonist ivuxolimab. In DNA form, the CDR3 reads TGTGCCAGCAGTTCTTTACGGGGATATAGCCTCTACACCTTC. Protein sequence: CASSSLRGYSLYTF.